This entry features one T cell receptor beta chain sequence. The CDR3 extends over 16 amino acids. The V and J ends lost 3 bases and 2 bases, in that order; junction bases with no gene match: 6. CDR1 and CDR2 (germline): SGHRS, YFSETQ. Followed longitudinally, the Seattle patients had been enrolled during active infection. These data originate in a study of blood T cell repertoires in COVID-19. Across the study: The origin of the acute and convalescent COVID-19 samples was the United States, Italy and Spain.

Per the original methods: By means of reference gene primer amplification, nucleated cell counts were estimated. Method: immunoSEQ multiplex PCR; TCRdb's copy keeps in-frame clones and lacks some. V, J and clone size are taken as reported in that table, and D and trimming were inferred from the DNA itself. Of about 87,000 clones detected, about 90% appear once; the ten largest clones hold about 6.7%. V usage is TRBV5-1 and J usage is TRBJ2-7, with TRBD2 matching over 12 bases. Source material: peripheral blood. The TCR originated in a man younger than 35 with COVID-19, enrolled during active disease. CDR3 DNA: TGCGCCAGCAGCTCCGGACGACTAGCGGGGGCCTACGAGCAGTACTTC. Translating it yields CASSSGRLAGAYEQYF. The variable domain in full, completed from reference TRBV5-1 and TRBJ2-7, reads KAGVTQTPRYLIKTRGQQVTLSCSPISGHRSVSWYQQTPGQGLQFLFEYFSETQRNKGNFPGRFSGRQFSNSRSEMNVSTLELGDSALYLCASSSGRLAGAYEQYFGPGTRLTVT.